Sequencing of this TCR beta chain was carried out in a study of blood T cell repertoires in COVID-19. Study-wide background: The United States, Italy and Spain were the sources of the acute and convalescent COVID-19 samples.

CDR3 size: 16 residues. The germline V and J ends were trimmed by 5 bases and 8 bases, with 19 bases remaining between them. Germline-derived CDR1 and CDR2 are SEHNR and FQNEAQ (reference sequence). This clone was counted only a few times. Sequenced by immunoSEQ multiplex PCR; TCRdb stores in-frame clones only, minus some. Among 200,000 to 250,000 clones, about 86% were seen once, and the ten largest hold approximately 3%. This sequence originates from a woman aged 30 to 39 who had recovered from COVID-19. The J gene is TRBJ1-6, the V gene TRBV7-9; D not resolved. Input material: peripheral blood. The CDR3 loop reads CASSRGGVSSDSPLHF. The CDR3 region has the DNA TGTGCCAGCAGCCGAGGCGGAGTCTCTAGTGATTCACCCCTCCACTTT.